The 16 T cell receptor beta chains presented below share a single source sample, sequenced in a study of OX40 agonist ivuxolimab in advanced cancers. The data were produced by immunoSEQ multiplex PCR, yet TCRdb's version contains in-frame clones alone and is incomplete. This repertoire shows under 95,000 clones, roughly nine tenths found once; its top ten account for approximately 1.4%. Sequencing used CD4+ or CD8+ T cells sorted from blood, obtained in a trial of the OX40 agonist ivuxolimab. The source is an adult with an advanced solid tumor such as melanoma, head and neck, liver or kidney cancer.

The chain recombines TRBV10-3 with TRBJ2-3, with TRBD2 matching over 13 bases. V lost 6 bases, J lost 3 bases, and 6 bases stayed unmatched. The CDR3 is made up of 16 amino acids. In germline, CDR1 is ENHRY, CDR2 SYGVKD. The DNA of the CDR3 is TGTGCCATCAGCAGGACTAGCGGGAGTAGGACAGATACGCAGTATTTT. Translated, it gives CAISRTSGSRTDTQYF.

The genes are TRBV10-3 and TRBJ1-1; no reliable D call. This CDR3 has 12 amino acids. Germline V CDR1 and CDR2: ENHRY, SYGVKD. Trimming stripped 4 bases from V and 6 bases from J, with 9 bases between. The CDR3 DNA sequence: TGTGCCATCAGTGTGGAGGGCGCTGAAGCTTTCTTT. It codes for CAISVEGAEAFF.

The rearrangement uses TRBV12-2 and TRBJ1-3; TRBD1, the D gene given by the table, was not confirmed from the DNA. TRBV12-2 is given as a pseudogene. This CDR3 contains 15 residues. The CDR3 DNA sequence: TGTGCAAGTCGCTTAGCGGGCCAGTTCGGAAACACCATATATTTT. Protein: CASRLAGQFGNTIYF.

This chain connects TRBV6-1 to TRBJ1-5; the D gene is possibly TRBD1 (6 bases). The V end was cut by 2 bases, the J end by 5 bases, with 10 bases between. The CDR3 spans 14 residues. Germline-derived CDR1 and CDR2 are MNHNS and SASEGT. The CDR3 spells CASSERGGDQPQHF. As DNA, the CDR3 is TGTGCCAGCAGTGAAAGGGGGGGCGATCAGCCCCAGCATTTT.

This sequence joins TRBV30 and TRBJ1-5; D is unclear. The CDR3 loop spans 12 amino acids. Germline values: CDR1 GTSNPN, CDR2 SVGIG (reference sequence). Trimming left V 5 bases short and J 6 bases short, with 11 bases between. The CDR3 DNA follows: TGTGCCTGGGGAAGACCTGGTCAGCCCCAGCATTTT. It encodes CAWGRPGQPQHF. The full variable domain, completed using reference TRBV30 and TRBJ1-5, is SQTIHQWPATLVQPVGSPLSLECTVEGTSNPNLYWYRQAAGRGLQLLFYSVGIGQISSEVPQNLSASRPQDRQFILSSKKLLLSDSGFYLCAWGRPGQPQHFGDGTRLSIL.

The CDR3 DNA reads as TGTGCCAGTAGTATTCAGGGAGCTAATGAAAAACTGTTTTTT. It is translated as CASSIQGANEKLFF. This chain connects TRBV19 to TRBJ1-4; maybe TRBD1 (5 bases). V gave up 3 bases and J gave up 3 bases, with 8 bases separating them. The length of the CDR3 is 14 residues. CDR1 is LNHDA and CDR2 is SQIVND in the germline V gene (reference sequence).

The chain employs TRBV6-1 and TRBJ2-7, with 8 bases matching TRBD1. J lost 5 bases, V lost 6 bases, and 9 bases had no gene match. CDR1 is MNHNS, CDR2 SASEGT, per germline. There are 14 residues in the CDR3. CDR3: CASRAGGVPDEQYF. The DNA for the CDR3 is TGTGCCAGCAGGGCAGGGGGCGTCCCGGACGAGCAGTACTTC.

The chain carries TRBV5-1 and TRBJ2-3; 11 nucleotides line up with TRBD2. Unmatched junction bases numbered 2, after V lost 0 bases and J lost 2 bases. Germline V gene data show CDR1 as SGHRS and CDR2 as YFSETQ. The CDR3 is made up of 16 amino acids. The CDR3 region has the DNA TGCGCCAGCAGCTTGGCGGGACTAGCGGACACAGATACGCAGTATTTT. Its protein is CASSLAGLADTDTQYF.

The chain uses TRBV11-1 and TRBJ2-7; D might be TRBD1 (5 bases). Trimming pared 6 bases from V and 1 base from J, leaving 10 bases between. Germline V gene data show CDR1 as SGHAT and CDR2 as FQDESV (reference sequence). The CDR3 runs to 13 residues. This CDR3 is CASRAGFSYEQYF. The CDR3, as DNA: TGTGCCAGCAGGGCAGGGTTTTCCTACGAGCAGTACTTC.

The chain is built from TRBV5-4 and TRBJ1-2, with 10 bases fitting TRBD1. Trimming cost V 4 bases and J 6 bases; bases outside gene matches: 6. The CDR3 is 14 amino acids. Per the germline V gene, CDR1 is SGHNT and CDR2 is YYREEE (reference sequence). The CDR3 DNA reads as TGTGCCAGCAGCAGAGGACAGGGGGAGGATGGCTACACCTTC. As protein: CASSRGQGEDGYTF.

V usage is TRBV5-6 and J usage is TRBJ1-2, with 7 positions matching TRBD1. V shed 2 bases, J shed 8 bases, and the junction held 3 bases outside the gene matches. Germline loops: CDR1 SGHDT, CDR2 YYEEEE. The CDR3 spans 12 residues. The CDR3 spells CASSFQQGGYTF. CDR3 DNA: TGTGCCAGCAGCTTTCAACAGGGGGGCTACACCTTC.

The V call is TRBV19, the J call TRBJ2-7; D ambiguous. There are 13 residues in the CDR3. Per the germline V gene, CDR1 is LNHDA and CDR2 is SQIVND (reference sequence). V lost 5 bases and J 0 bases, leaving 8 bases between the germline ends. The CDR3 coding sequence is TGTGCCAGTAGTCCAGACCTCTCCTACGAGCAGTACTTC. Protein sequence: CASSPDLSYEQYF.

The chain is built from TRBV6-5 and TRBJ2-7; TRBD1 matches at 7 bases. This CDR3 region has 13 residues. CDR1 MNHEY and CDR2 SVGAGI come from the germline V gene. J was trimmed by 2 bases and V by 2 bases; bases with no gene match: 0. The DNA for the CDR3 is TGTGCCAGCAGTTACGACAGGGCCTACGAGCAGTACTTC. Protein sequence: CASSYDRAYEQYF.

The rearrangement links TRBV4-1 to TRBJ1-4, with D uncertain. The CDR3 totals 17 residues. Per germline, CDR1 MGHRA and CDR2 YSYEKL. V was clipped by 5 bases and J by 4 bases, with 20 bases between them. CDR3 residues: CASSFRGPYSINEKLFF. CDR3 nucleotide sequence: TGCGCCAGCAGCTTTCGTGGGCCGTACTCCATTAATGAAAAACTGTTTTTT.

CDR3 region: CATEQTLNQPQHF. DNA of the CDR3: TGTGCCACCGAACAGACCCTCAATCAGCCCCAGCATTTT. The genes are TRBV28 and TRBJ1-5; no reliable D call. The CDR3 runs to 13 residues. The germline V gene encodes CDR1 MDHEN and CDR2 SYDVKM. The V and J ends lost 10 bases and 3 bases respectively, with 13 bases between them.

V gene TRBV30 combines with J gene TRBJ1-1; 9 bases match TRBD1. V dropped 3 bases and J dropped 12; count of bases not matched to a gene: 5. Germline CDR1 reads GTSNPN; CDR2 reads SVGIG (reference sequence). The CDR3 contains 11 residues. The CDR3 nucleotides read TGTGCCTGGAGCCGGGACAGGGAAACTTTCTTT. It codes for CAWSRDRETFF.